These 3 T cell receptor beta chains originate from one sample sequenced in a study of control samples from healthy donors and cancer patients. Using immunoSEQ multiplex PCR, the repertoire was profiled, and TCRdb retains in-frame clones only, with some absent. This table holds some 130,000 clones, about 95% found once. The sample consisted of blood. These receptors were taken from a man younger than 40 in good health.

CDR3 nucleotide sequence: TGTGCCAGCAGTCAGGGGGCAACTAATGAAAAACTGTTTTTT. This encodes CASSQGATNEKLFF. The chain joins TRBV6-6 to TRBJ1-4, with TRBD1 matching 7 bases. V trimming: 5 bases; J trimming: 0 bases; junction bases outside the gene matches: 0. Looked up from germline, CDR1 is MNHNY and CDR2 is SVGAGI (reference sequence). The CDR3 totals 14 residues.

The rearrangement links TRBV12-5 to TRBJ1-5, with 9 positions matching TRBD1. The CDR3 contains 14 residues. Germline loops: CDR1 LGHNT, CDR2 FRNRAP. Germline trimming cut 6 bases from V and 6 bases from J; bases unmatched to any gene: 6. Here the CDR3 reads CASGRTGVPQPQHF. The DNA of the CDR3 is TGTGCTAGTGGCCGGACAGGGGTCCCTCAGCCCCAGCATTTT.

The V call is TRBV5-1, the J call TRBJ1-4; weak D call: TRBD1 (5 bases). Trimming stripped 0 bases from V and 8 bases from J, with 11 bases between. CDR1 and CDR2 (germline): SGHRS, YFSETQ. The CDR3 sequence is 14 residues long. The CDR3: CASSLEGFGEKLFF. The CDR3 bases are TGCGCCAGCAGCTTGGAGGGGTTTGGGGAAAAACTGTTTTTT.